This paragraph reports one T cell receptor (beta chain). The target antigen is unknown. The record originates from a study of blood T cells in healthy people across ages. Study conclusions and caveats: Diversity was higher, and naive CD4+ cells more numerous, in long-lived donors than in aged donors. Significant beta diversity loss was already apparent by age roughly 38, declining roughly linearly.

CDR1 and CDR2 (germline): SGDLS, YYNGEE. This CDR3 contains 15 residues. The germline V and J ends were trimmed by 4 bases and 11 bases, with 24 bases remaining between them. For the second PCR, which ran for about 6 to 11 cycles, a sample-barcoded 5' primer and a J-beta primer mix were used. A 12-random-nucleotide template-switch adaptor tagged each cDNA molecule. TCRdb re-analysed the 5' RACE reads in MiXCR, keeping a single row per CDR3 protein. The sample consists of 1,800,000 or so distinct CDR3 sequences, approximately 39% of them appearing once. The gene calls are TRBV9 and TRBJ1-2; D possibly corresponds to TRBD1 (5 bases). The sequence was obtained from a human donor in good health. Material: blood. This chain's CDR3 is CASSPGRRGLWGYTF. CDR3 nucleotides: TGTGCCAGCAGCCCAGGCCGCCGGGGCCTCTGGGGGTACACCTTC.